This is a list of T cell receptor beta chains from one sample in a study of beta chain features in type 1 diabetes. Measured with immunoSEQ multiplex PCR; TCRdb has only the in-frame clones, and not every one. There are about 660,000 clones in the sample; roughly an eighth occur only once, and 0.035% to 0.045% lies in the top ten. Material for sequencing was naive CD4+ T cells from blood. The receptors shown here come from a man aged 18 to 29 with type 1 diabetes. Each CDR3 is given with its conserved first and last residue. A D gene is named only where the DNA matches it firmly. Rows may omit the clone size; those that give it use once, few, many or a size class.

CASGGTGNTEAFF TGTGCCAGCGGGGGGACAGGGAACACTGAAGCTTTCTTT TRBV6-1 TRBD1 TRBJ1-1 few
CASREQGRGGYTF TGTGCCAGCAGGGAGCAGGGGAGAGGGGGCTACACCTTC TRBV5-4 NA TRBJ1-2 NA
CASSPENTEAFF TGTGCCAGCTCACCAGAAAACACTGAAGCTTTCTTT TRBV18 NA TRBJ1-1 few
CASSSSRGDGQPQHF TGTGCCAGCAGCTCAAGTCGGGGGGACGGGCAGCCCCAGCATTTT TRBV7-9 NA TRBJ1-5 few
CASSRNLDTQYF TGTGCCAGCAGCCGCAATTTGGATACGCAGTATTTT TRBV9 NA TRBJ2-3 few
CSATGDTIYF TGCAGTGCTACGGGGGACACCATATATTTT TRBV20-1 NA TRBJ1-3 NA
CAISQGVSYGYTF TGTGCCATCTCGCAGGGGGTTAGCTATGGCTACACCTTC TRBV10-3 TRBD1 TRBJ1-2 few
CASSQDIQTDTQYF TGCGCCAGCAGCCAAGATATCCAGACAGATACGCAGTATTTT TRBV7-2 NA TRBJ2-3 NA
CASSEDPSSYEQYF TGTGCCAGCAGCGAAGATCCCAGCTCCTACGAGCAGTACTTC TRBV9 NA TRBJ2-7 few
CASSRDYGYTF TGTGCCAGCAGCCGTGACTATGGCTACACCTTC TRBV7-9 NA TRBJ1-2 NA
CASSSGTGPSNQPQHF TGCGCCAGCAGCTCGGGGACAGGTCCTAGCAATCAGCCCCAGCATTTT TRBV5-1 TRBD1 TRBJ1-5 NA
CASSLAEGFGYTF TGCGCCAGCAGCTTGGCCGAGGGGTTTGGCTACACCTTC TRBV5-1 NA TRBJ1-2 few
CSVKPGARGNVLTF TGCAGCGTGAAACCAGGGGCGAGGGGCAACGTCCTGACTTTC TRBV29-1 NA TRBJ2-6 NA
CASTNSGQGPRDYEQYF TGCGCCAGTACAAACTCGGGACAGGGGCCCAGGGACTACGAGCAGTACTTC TRBV5-1 TRBD1 TRBJ2-7 few
CASSPATGPHYEQYF TGTGCCAGCAGCCCAGCTACAGGCCCCCACTACGAGCAGTACTTC TRBV28 NA TRBJ2-7 NA
CASSPGTSGINEQFF TGTGCCAGCAGTCCCGGGACTAGCGGGATAAATGAGCAGTTCTTC TRBV27 TRBD2 TRBJ2-1 NA
CASSTAGEPREAFF TGTGCCAGCAGTACAGCGGGGGAACCCCGTGAAGCTTTCTTT TRBV28 NA TRBJ1-1 NA
CASSVGPGGNNEQFF TGTGCCAGCAGCGTAGGGCCGGGAGGAAACAATGAGCAGTTCTTC TRBV9 TRBD2 TRBJ2-1 few
CAWSPLLGSSGNTIYF TGTGCCTGGAGTCCTCTTTTGGGATCCTCTGGAAACACCATATATTTT TRBV30 NA TRBJ1-3 few
CAWSLQGLKGYTF TGTGCCTGGAGTTTACAGGGGCTCAAGGGCTACACCTTC TRBV30 TRBD1 TRBJ1-2 NA
CASSTTGKSYNEQFF TGTGCCAGCAGCACGACAGGGAAGTCCTACAATGAGCAGTTCTTC TRBV7-8 TRBD1 TRBJ2-1 few
CASSYQMGAEAFF TGTGCCAGCAGTTATCAAATGGGGGCTGAAGCTTTCTTT TRBV28 NA TRBJ1-1 few
CASSLARASSGNTIYF TGTGCCAGCAGCTTAGCCAGGGCGAGCTCTGGAAACACCATATATTTT TRBV7-9 NA TRBJ1-3 NA
CASSSGQDAVTQYF TGTGCCAGCAGCTCGGGCCAGGACGCCGTTACGCAGTATTTT TRBV5-4 NA TRBJ2-3 NA
CSVGRQGFNYGYTF TGCAGCGTTGGACGACAGGGTTTTAACTATGGCTACACCTTC TRBV29-1 TRBD1 TRBJ1-2 few
CAISDGSLSGKLDTQYF TGTGCCATCAGTGACGGATCCCTTAGCGGGAAGCTTGATACGCAGTATTTT TRBV10-3 TRBD2 TRBJ2-3 few
CASSTYNEQFF TGTGCCAGTAGTACCTACAATGAGCAGTTCTTC TRBV19 NA TRBJ2-1 NA
CASSQEAQADEQYF TGTGCCAGCAGCCAAGAAGCACAGGCCGACGAGCAGTACTTC TRBV4-2 NA TRBJ2-7 few
CASSWSHQKAGTQYF TGTGCCAGCAGCTGGAGTCATCAAAAGGCGGGAACGCAGTATTTT TRBV7-3 NA TRBJ2-3 NA
CASSLEGPLSEQYF TGTGCCAGCAGCTTAGAGGGACCCCTATCCGAGCAGTACTTC TRBV7-9 NA TRBJ2-7 few
CASSYLRAGKETQYF TGTGCCAGCAGTTACCTGCGGGCGGGTAAAGAGACCCAGTACTTC TRBV6-5 NA TRBJ2-5 NA
CASSLRATGKTNYGYTF TGTGCCAGCAGCTTGAGAGCTACAGGGAAGACCAACTATGGCTACACCTTC TRBV7-2 NA TRBJ1-2 few
CASKMSGDQPQHF TGCGCCAGCAAAATGAGCGGGGATCAGCCCCAGCATTTT TRBV10-2 NA TRBJ1-5 NA
CAAKGALEGFYGYTF TGTGCCGCGAAAGGGGCCCTAGAAGGTTTCTATGGCTACACCTTC TRBV27 NA TRBJ1-2 NA
CAWSVRGRGTSGANVLTF TGTGCCTGGAGTGTGCGAGGAAGGGGAACATCTGGGGCCAACGTCCTGACTTTC TRBV30 NA TRBJ2-6 NA
CASSPATGGYEKLFF TGTGCCAGCTCACCGGCGACAGGGGGCTATGAAAAACTGTTTTTT TRBV18 TRBD1 TRBJ1-4 NA
CATGTGTMEYF TGTGCCACCGGTACCGGGACAATGGAATACTTC TRBV27 NA TRBJ2-7 few
CSVTRGEGGEAFF TGCAGCGTTACCCGGGGGGAAGGGGGTGAAGCTTTCTTT TRBV29-1 NA TRBJ1-1 NA
CASSEVETYEQYF TGTGCCAGCAGTGAGGTGGAAACCTACGAGCAGTACTTC TRBV2 NA TRBJ2-7 few
CASSVDRGRIIYGYTF TGTGCCAGCAGCGTAGACAGGGGGCGGATAATCTATGGCTACACCTTC TRBV9 TRBD1 TRBJ1-2 NA
CASSLGQFYEQYF TGTGCCAGCAGCTTGGGACAGTTCTACGAGCAGTACTTC TRBV5-6 NA TRBJ2-7 few
CAWSVADRVNEKLFF TGTGCCTGGAGTGTTGCGGACAGAGTTAATGAAAAACTGTTTTTT TRBV30 NA TRBJ1-4 few
CASSLEGRGITDTQYF TGCGCCAGCAGCTTGGAGGGCAGGGGGATTACAGATACGCAGTATTTT TRBV5-1 TRBD1 TRBJ2-3 NA
CSVLAGMSNQPQHF TGCAGCGTACTGGCCGGTATGAGCAATCAGCCCCAGCATTTT TRBV29-1 NA TRBJ1-5 few
CASSFGTNTDTQYF TGTGCCAGCAGCTTCGGGACCAACACAGATACGCAGTATTTT TRBV5-4 NA TRBJ2-3 NA
CASSVTGNQPQHF TGTGCCAGCAGTGTGACAGGGAATCAGCCCCAGCATTTT TRBV25-1 TRBD1 TRBJ1-5 NA
CASSGRGEVTDTQYF TGTGCCAGCAGTGGACGGGGCGAAGTAACGGATACGCAGTATTTT TRBV2 NA TRBJ2-3 few
CAWSVSLGELFF TGTGCCTGGAGTGTCTCACTCGGGGAGCTGTTTTTT TRBV30 NA TRBJ2-2 few
CASSVRLGTGYNEQFF TGTGCCAGCAGTGTGCGGCTTGGGACAGGGTACAATGAGCAGTTCTTC TRBV2 TRBD1 TRBJ2-1 NA
CASSLDSSYEQYF TGTGCCAGCAGCCTGGACAGTTCCTACGAGCAGTACTTC TRBV2 NA TRBJ2-7 few
CASSTETKVTEAFF TGTGCCAGCAGTACCGAGACAAAAGTCACTGAAGCTTTCTTT TRBV28 NA TRBJ1-1 few
CASSSPYRGNEQFF TGTGCCAGCAGTTCACCTTACAGGGGGAATGAGCAGTTCTTC TRBV6-6 TRBD1 TRBJ2-1 NA